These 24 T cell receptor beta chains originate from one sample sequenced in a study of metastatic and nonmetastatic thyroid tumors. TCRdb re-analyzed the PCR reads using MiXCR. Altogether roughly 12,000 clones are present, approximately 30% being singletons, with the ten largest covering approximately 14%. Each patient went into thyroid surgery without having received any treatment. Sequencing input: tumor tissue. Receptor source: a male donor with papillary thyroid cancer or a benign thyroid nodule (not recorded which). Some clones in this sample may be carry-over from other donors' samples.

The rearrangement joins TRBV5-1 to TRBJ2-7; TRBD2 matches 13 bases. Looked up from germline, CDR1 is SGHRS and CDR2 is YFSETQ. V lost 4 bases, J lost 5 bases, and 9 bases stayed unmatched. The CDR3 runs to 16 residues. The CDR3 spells CASSPHRTSGSHEQYF. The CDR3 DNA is TGCGCCAGCAGCCCTCACCGGACTAGCGGGAGTCACGAGCAGTACTTC.

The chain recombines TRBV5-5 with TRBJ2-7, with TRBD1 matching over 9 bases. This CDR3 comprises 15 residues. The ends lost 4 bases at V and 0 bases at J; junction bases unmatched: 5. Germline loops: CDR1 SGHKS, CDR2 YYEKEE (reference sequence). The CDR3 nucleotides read TGTGCCAGCAGCCTAGGACAGGGGAACTCCTACGAGCAGTACTTC. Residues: CASSLGQGNSYEQYF.

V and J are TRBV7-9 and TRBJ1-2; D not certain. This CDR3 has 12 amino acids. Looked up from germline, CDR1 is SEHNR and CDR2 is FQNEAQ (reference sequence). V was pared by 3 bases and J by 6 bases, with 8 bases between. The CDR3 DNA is TGTGCCAGCAGCTTTGGAGACCATGGCTACACCTTC. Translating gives CASSFGDHGYTF.

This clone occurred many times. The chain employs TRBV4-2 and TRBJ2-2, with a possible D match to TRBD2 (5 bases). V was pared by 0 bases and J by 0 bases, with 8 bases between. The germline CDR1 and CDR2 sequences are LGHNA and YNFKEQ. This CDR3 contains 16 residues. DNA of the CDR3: TGTGCCAGCAGCCAAGACTGGAGGACGAACACCGGGGAGCTGTTTTTT. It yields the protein CASSQDWRTNTGELFF.

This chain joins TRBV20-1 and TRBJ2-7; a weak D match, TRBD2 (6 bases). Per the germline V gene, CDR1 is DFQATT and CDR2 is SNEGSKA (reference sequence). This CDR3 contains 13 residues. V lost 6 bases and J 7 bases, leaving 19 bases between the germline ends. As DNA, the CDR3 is TGCAGTGCCCTCCTTAACCATGGGGGGGAGCAGTACTTC. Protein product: CSALLNHGGEQYF.

DNA for the CDR3: TGCAGTGCTTGGACAGGGACGGAAGATCAGCCCCAGCATTTT. Translated, it gives CSAWTGTEDQPQHF. This sequence joins TRBV20-1 and TRBJ1-5, with 8 bases fitting TRBD1. The germline V gene encodes CDR1 DFQATT and CDR2 SNEGSKA (reference sequence). The J segment lost 5 bases and the V segment lost 5 bases, leaving 8 bases of the junction unmatched. This CDR3 contains 14 residues.

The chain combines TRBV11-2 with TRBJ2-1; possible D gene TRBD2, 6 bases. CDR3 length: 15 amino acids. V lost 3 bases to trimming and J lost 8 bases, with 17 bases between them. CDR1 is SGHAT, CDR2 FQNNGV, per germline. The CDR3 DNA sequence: TGTGCCAGCAGCTTGGGACTGATGCGAGTGGATGAGCAGTTCTTC. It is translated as CASSLGLMRVDEQFF.

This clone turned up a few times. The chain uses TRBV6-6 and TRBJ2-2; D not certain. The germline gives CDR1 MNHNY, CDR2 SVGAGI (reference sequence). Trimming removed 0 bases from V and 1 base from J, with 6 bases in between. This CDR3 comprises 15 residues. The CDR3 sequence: CASSYSDLNTGELFF. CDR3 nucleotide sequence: TGTGCCAGCAGTTACTCGGACCTGAACACCGGGGAGCTGTTTTTT.

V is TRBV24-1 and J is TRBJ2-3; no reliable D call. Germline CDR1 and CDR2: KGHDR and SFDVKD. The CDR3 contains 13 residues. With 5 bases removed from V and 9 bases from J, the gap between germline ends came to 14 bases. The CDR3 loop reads CATSAGSVRTQYF. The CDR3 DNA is TGTGCCACCAGTGCCGGGTCAGTGAGAACGCAGTATTTT.

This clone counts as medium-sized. The CDR3 coding sequence is TGCAGTGCCGGGGACAGGGGGGGTCCTAACTATGGCTACACCTTC. Encoded protein: CSAGDRGGPNYGYTF. The rearrangement uses TRBV20-1 and TRBJ1-2; 11 nucleotides match TRBD1. Unmatched junction bases numbered 6, after V lost 6 bases and J lost 0 bases. CDR1 and CDR2 from the germline V gene are DFQATT and SNEGSKA (reference sequence). CDR3 length: 15 residues.

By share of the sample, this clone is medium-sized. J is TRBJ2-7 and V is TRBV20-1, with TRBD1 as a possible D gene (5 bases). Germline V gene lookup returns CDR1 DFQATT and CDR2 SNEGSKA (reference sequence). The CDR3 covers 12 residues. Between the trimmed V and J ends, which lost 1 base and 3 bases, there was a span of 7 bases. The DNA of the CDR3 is TGCAGTGCTAGAGGCAGGGTCTACGAGCAGTACTTC. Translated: CSARGRVYEQYF.

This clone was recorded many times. The CDR3 DNA reads TGTGCCAGCAGCTTGGATAGCCACCCCGGGGAGCTGTTTTTT. This translates into CASSLDSHPGELFF. The V call is TRBV7-9, the J call TRBJ2-2; no firm D call. The CDR3 extends over 14 amino acids. Looked up from germline, CDR1 is SEHNR and CDR2 is FQNEAQ (reference sequence). Trimming took 3 bases from V and 6 from J, leaving 11 bases between them.

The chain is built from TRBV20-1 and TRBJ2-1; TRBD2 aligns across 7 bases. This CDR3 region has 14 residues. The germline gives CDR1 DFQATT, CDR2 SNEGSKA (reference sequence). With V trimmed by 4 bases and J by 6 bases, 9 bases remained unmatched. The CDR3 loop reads CSAIGTIGSNEQFF. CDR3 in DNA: TGCAGTGCTATAGGGACTATCGGAAGCAATGAGCAGTTCTTC.

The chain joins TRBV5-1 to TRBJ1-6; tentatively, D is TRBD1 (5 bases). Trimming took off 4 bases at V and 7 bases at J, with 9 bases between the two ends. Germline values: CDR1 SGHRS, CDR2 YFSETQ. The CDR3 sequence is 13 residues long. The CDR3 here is CASSSQGNSPLHF. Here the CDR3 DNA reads TGCGCCAGCAGCAGCCAGGGAAATTCACCCCTCCACTTT.

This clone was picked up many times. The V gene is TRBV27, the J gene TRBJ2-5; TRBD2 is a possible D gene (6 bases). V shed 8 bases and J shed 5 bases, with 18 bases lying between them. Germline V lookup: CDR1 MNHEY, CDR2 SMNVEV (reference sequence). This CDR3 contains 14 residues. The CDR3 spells CASGRPVSSETQYF. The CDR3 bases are TGTGCCAGCGGGAGGCCCGTTTCGAGTGAGACCCAGTACTTC.

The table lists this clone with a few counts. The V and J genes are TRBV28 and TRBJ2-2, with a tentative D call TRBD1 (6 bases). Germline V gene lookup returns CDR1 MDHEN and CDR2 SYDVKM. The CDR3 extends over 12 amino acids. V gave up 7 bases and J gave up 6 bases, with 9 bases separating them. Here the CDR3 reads CASNTGSGELFF. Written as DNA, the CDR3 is TGTGCCAGCAATACAGGGTCCGGGGAGCTGTTTTTT.

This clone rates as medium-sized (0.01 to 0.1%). The CDR3 nucleotides are TGTGCCAGCAGTCCATGGGAGCATGAGCAGTTCTTC. It yields the protein CASSPWEHEQFF. This chain joins TRBV12-3 or TRBV12-4 and TRBJ2-1; maybe TRBD2 (5 bases). The CDR3 is 12 amino acids. V shed 5 bases and J shed 8 bases, with 10 bases lying between them.

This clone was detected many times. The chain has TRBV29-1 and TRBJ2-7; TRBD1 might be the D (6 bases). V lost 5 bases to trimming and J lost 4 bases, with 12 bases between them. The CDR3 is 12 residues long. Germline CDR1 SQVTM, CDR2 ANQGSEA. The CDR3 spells CSVSPTGYEQYF. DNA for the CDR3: TGCAGCGTTTCTCCGACAGGATACGAGCAGTACTTC.

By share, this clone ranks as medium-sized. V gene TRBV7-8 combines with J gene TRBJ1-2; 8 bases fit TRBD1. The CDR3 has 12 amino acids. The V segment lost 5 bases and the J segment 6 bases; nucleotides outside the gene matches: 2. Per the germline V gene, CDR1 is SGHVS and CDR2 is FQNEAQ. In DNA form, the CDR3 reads TGTGCCAGCAGCCTGGACAGGGATGGCTACACCTTC. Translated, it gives CASSLDRDGYTF.

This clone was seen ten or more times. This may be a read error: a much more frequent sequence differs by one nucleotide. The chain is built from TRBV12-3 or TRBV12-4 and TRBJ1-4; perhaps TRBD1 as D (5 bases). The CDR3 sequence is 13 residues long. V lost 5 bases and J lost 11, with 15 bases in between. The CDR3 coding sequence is TGTGCCAGCAGTCCCGGGTACAGGTTTAAACTGTTTTTT. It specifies CASSPGYRFKLFF.

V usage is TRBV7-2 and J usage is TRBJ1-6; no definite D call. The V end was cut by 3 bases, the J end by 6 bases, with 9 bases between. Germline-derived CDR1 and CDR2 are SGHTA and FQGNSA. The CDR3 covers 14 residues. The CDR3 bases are TGTGCCAGCAGCTTCGTGGCTCGTAATTCACCCCTCCACTTT. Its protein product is CASSFVARNSPLHF.

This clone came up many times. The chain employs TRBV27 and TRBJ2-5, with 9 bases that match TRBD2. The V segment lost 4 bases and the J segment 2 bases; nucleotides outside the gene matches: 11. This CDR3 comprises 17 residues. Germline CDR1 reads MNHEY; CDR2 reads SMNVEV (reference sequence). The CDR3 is CASSSPVGGGAQETQYF. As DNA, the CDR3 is TGTGCCAGCAGTTCCCCGGTTGGCGGGGGGGCTCAAGAGACCCAGTACTTC.

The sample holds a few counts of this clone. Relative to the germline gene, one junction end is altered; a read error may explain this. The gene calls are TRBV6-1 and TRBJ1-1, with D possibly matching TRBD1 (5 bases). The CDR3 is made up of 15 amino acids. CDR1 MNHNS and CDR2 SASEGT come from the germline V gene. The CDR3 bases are TGTGCCAGTAGTGGGTCCAGGGTTGCGGACACTGAATCTTTCTTT. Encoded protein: CASSGSRVADTESFF.

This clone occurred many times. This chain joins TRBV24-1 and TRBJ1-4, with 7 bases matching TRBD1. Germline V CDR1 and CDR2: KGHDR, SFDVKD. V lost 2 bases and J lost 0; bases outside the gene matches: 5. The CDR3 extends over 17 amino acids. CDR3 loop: CATSDSRQGTTNEKLFF. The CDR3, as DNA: TGTGCCACCAGTGATTCCCGACAGGGTACAACTAATGAAAAACTGTTTTTT.